This TCR beta chain derives from a study of response to subunit inactivated influenza vaccine. Each CDR3 protein gets one entry after TCRdb re-called the RT-PCR reads with MiXCR. The top ten hold approximately 11% of the sample, which has about 570,000 distinct CDR3 sequences, approximately 11% seen once. The germline CDR1 and CDR2 sequences are LGHDT and YNNKEL (reference sequence). The CDR3 loop spans 12 amino acids. V was clipped by 4 bases and J by 6 bases, with 10 bases between them. This sample also belongs to another study, concerning T cells expressing NK-cell markers. That source reports: What made the TCR beta cDNA was 5'RACE template switching with UMIs. Source material for TCR beta repertoires consisted of sorted CD3+CD56+NKG2C+, CD3+CD56+NKG2C- and CD3+CD56-NKG2C+ T cells. The authors sequenced eight donors, of whom seven were HCMV-seropositive and one was seronegative. Dominant NKG2C+ clonotypes made up roughly 1.0-8% of CD8+ T cells in several donors. The study left the HCMV specificity of expanded NKG2C+ T cell clones unresolved.

The V gene is TRBV3-1, the J gene TRBJ2-7; perhaps TRBD2 as D (5 bases). This material consisted of PBMCs from blood, taken on the day of vaccination. The source of this sequence is a man aged 50-60 years who received an inactivated influenza vaccine. The CDR3 sequence is CASSPGAGEQYF. CDR3 nucleotides: TGTGCCAGCAGCCCTGGCGCGGGCGAGCAGTACTTC.